The 19 T cell receptor beta chains below were found in one sample sequenced in a study of metastatic and nonmetastatic thyroid tumors. TCRdb re-processed the PCR reads through MiXCR. Of 20,000 to 25,000 clones in the sample, over 9.5% were seen once. Each patient came to thyroid surgery without any prior treatment (of any kind). The specimen was blood. These receptors all stem from a female donor with papillary thyroid cancer or a benign thyroid nodule (not recorded which). Some clones in this sample may be carry-over from other donors' samples.

This clone was counted many times. This chain connects TRBV19 to TRBJ2-1, with 11 bases lining up with TRBD2. Germline V gene sequence: CDR1 LNHDA, CDR2 SQIVND (reference sequence). V shed 6 bases, J shed 8 bases, and the junction held 15 bases outside the gene matches. This CDR3 spans 17 amino acids. The DNA of the CDR3 is TGTGCCAGTAGCCGATGGCCCACTAGCGGGAGTCGGGATGAGCAGTTCTTC. Amino acids: CASSRWPTSGSRDEQFF.

This clone was seen repeatedly, ten times or more. This chain links TRBV7-2 with TRBJ2-7; the D call may be TRBD1 or TRBD2 (5 bases each). V was trimmed by 0 bases and J by 4 bases, leaving 13 bases between them. Germline CDR1 is SGHTA and CDR2 is FQGNSA. There are 15 residues in the CDR3. CDR3 sequence reads: CASSLALGEWYEQYF. In DNA form, the CDR3 reads TGTGCCAGCAGCTTAGCGCTGGGGGAGTGGTACGAGCAGTACTTC.

This clone was found a few times. The junction and the germline gene differ at one end; a read error may be behind it. The chain uses TRBV12-3 or TRBV12-4 and TRBJ2-2; D is possibly TRBD1 (6 bases). This CDR3 has 15 amino acids. The CDR3 DNA reads as TGTGCCAGCAGTCTACAGGGTTTGGACACCGGTGAGCTGTTTTTT. Residues: CASSLQGLDTGELFF.

This clone was seen ten or more times. The V gene is TRBV11-3, the J gene TRBJ1-4; D remains unclear. Trimming removed 2 bases at V and 4 bases at J, with 11 bases between. This CDR3 comprises 15 residues. Germline V gives CDR1 SGHNT, CDR2 YENEEA. The CDR3 sequence is CASSLLCVRNEKLFF. CDR3 sequence (DNA): TGTGCCAGCAGCTTATTATGTGTCCGTAATGAAAAACTGTTTTTT. The full variable domain, rest sourced from reference TRBV11-3 and TRBJ1-4, is EAGVVQSPRYKIIEKKQPVAFWCNPISGHNTLYWYLQNLGQGPELLIRYENEEAVDDSQLPKDRFSAERLKGVDSTLKIQPAELGDSAVYLCASSLLCVRNEKLFFGSGTQLSVL.

This clone was seen ten or more times. This sequence joins TRBV13 and TRBJ2-1; weak D call: TRBD2 (5 bases). The germline V gene encodes CDR1 PRHDT and CDR2 FYEKMQ (reference sequence). V lost 5 bases and J 10 bases, leaving 27 bases between the germline ends. This CDR3 spans 17 amino acids. Here the CDR3 reads CASSRLTSGISSREQFF. Written as DNA, the CDR3 is TGTGCCAGCAGCCGCTTAACCTCCGGGATTTCGTCCCGGGAGCAGTTCTTC.

This clone came up a few times. The chain employs TRBV6-1 and TRBJ1-5; D unclear. From germline, CDR1 is MNHNS and CDR2 SASEGT. Trimming stripped 0 bases from V and 2 bases from J, with 11 bases between. This CDR3 has 16 residues. The CDR3 sequence is CASSEAFGRGNQPQHF. DNA for the CDR3: TGTGCCAGCAGTGAAGCGTTCGGGCGGGGCAATCAGCCCCAGCATTTT.

In regard to this clone: A much larger clone lies a single base off, so this may be a read error. The rearrangement joins TRBV20-1 to TRBJ2-1; D is uncertain. This CDR3 region has 11 residues. The V gene's germline CDR1 is DFQATT and CDR2 SNEGSKA (reference sequence). Trimming shortened V by 4 bases and J by 4 bases, and 5 bases separated the two germline ends. The CDR3, as DNA: TGCAGTGCTATTAGGTACAATGAGCAGTTCTTC. This translates into CSAIRYNEQFF.

This clone was observed many times. The chain is built from TRBV10-1 and TRBJ1-1, with D maybe TRBD1 (6 bases). Trimming shortened V by 2 bases and J by 5 bases, and 18 bases separated the two germline ends. CDR1 is WNHNN, CDR2 SYGVQD, per germline (reference sequence). This CDR3 is 16 amino acids long. CDR3 in amino acids: CASSELVGGGATEAFF. CDR3 in DNA: TGCGCCAGCAGTGAGCTGGTCGGGGGGGGCGCGACTGAAGCTTTCTTT.

In its sample, this clone was seen many times. The rearrangement joins TRBV2 to TRBJ1-6, with a tentative D call TRBD1 (6 bases). The V gene lost 4 bases and the J gene lost 6 bases, with 16 bases spanning the gap. Germline CDR1 and CDR2: SNHLY and FYNNEI. This CDR3 comprises 16 residues. The CDR3 protein is CASSGDTSGPNSPLHF. DNA for the CDR3: TGTGCCAGCAGTGGGGACACGTCGGGACCTAATTCACCCCTCCACTTT. Full variable domain (rest looked up from reference TRBV2 and TRBJ1-6): EPEVTQTPSHQVTQMGQEVILRCVPISNHLYFYWYRQILGQKVEFLVSFYNNEISEKSEIFDDQFSVERPDGSNFTLKIRSTKLEDSAMYFCASSGDTSGPNSPLHFGNGTRLTVT.

This clone was recorded many times. The chain is built from TRBV14 and TRBJ2-3, with 7 positions matching TRBD1. V dropped 0 bases and J dropped 4; count of bases not matched to a gene: 4. Germline V gene lookup returns CDR1 SGHDN and CDR2 FVKESK. This CDR3 is built from 15 residues. The CDR3 spells CASSQDRTGADTQYF. The CDR3 bases are TGTGCCAGCAGCCAAGATCGCACAGGGGCAGATACGCAGTATTTT.

This clone was seen ten or more times. The V call is TRBV19, the J call TRBJ1-1, with a possible D match to TRBD1 (5 bases). CDR1 LNHDA and CDR2 SQIVND come from the germline V gene (reference sequence). This CDR3 comprises 14 residues. V was shortened by 1 base and J by 3 bases, with 9 bases between the two germline ends. The CDR3 sequence: CASSIVGGDTEAFF. CDR3 nucleotide sequence: TGTGCCAGTAGTATAGTGGGGGGGGACACTGAAGCTTTCTTT.

Regarding this clone: A much more abundant neighbour one base away suggests this may be a read error. CDR3 DNA: TGTGCCAGCCAATCCATGGCTAGCGGGGCAGAGACCCAGTACTTC. Amino acids: CASQSMASGAETQYF. The genes are TRBV4-2 and TRBJ2-5, with 9 bases that match TRBD2. The germline gives CDR1 LGHNA, CDR2 YNFKEQ. The ends lost 8 bases at V and 4 bases at J; junction bases unmatched: 11. The CDR3 is 15 residues long.

This clone has a count of ten or more. The gene calls are TRBV2 and TRBJ2-1, with a possible D match to TRBD1 (6 bases). V lost 6 bases and J 14 bases, leaving 14 bases between the germline ends. The CDR3 spans 11 residues. Germline V gene lookup returns CDR1 SNHLY and CDR2 FYNNEI. The CDR3 DNA sequence: TGTGCCAGCAGACTACAGGGCTTGAAGTTCTTC. Translating it yields CASRLQGLKFF.

This clone was recorded many times. The chain uses TRBV5-1 and TRBJ1-1; tentatively, D is TRBD1 (6 bases). CDR3 size: 14 residues. V shed 3 bases and J shed 1 base, with 10 bases lying between them. The V gene's germline CDR1 is SGHRS and CDR2 YFSETQ. The CDR3 here is CASSSRTENTEAFF. The CDR3, as DNA: TGCGCCAGCAGCTCTAGGACAGAGAACACTGAAGCTTTCTTT.

Many counts were recorded for this clone. This sample includes further DNA sequences coding for the same CDR3. J is TRBJ1-2 and V is TRBV19; possible D gene TRBD1, 5 bases. V was cut by 7 bases and J by 4 bases, with 13 bases left in between. The germline V gene encodes CDR1 LNHDA and CDR2 SQIVND (reference sequence). This CDR3 region has 13 residues. The DNA of the CDR3 is TGTGCCAGTACCCAGGGCCCCTTCTATGGCTACACCTTC. It translates to CASTQGPFYGYTF.

The rearrangement uses TRBV5-4 and TRBJ2-5; D call uncertain. There are 12 residues in the CDR3. Trimming removed 0 bases at V and 5 bases at J, with 5 bases between. Germline values: CDR1 SGHNT, CDR2 YYREEE (reference sequence). The CDR3 is CASSLATETQYF. The CDR3 bases are TGTGCCAGCAGCTTGGCCACCGAGACCCAGTACTTC.

The rearrangement uses TRBV6-1 and TRBJ1-2; 7 bases are a match to TRBD1. CDR1 and CDR2 (germline): MNHNS, SASEGT. This CDR3 is 12 amino acids long. Trimming took 6 bases from V and 8 from J; bases not matched to a gene: 6. As DNA, the CDR3 is TGTGCCAGCAGCCAGGGACAGTTGGGCTACACCTTC. This encodes CASSQGQLGYTF.

In regard to this clone: A clone one base away is much larger, so this may be a read error. This sequence joins TRBV13 and TRBJ2-5, with TRBD2 as a possible D gene (5 bases). The CDR3 covers 15 residues. V was cut by 0 bases and J by 5 bases, with 13 bases left in between. Germline CDR1 is PRHDT and CDR2 is FYEKMQ (reference sequence). The DNA of the CDR3 is TGTGCCAGCAGCTTAGGGACATGGGAGTATGAGACCCAGTACTTC. This gives the protein CASSLGTWEYETQYF. Filled out from reference TRBV13 and TRBJ2-5, the complete variable domain reads AAGVIQSPRHLIKEKRETATLKCYPIPRHDTVYWYQQGPGQDPQFLISFYEKMQSDKGSIPDRFSAQQFSDYHSELNMSSLELGDSALYFCASSLGTWEYETQYFGPGTRLLVL.

At least ten counts were recorded for this clone. A much larger clonotype is one base distant, so this may be a read error. The sample carries other DNA sequences with the same CDR3. The rearrangement uses TRBV30 and TRBJ1-5, with a tentative D call TRBD1 (6 bases). This CDR3 is 13 amino acids long. CDR1 and CDR2 from the germline V gene are GTSNPN and SVGIG (reference sequence). The V gene lost 1 base and the J gene lost 7 bases, with 11 bases spanning the gap. The CDR3 DNA reads TGTGCCTGGAGTGGGGGTGGGGGCCAGCCCCAGCATTTT. It yields the protein CAWSGGGGQPQHF.